This T cell receptor beta chain was found in a study of OX40 agonist ivuxolimab in advanced cancers. To note about this clone: The antigen is not known.

V was trimmed by 8 bases and J by 4 bases, leaving 15 bases between them. This CDR3 region has 13 residues. Germline V gene lookup returns CDR1 LNHNV and CDR2 YYDKDF (reference sequence). Study results and caveats: The specificity for antigen of the expanded peripheral T cells was not determined.

The method was immunoSEQ multiplex PCR; TCRdb's version includes in-frame clones alone and lacks a portion of them. The repertoire consists of about 64,000 clones, with roughly 86% occurring once and the leading ten covering more than 8%. Sequenced material: CD4+ or CD8+ T cells sorted from blood, taken in a trial of the OX40 agonist ivuxolimab. This rearrangement joins TRBV15 to TRBJ2-7, with a possible D match to TRBD1 (6 bases). This receptor was identified in an adult with an advanced solid tumor such as melanoma, head and neck, liver or kidney cancer. The CDR3 is CATSQGSTYEQYF. CDR3 DNA: TGTGCCACCTCCCAGGGGTCCACGTACGAGCAGTACTTC.